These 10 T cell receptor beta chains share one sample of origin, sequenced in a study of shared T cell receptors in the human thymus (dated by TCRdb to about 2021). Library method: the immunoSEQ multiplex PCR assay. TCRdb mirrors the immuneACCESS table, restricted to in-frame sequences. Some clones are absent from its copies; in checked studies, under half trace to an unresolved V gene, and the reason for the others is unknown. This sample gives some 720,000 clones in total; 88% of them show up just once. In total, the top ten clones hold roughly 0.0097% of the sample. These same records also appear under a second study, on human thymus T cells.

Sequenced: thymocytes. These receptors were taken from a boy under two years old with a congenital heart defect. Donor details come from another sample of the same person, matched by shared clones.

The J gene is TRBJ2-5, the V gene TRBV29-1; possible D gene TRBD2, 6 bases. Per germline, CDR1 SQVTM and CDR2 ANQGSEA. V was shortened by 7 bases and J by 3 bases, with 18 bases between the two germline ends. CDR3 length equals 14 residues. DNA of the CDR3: TGCAGCGCCGTCATAGCGGAGGGGAAAGAGACCCAGTACTTC. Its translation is CSAVIAEGKETQYF.

CDR3 sequence: CASSRSGEASTSSYEQYF. The CDR3 DNA is TGCGCCAGCAGCCGTAGTGGGGAGGCTAGCACTAGCTCCTACGAGCAGTACTTC. V and J are TRBV4-1 and TRBJ2-7; tentative D call: TRBD2 (6 bases). The CDR3 sequence is 18 residues long. The V end was cut by 4 bases, the J end by 0 bases, with 22 bases between. Germline values: CDR1 MGHRA, CDR2 YSYEKL.

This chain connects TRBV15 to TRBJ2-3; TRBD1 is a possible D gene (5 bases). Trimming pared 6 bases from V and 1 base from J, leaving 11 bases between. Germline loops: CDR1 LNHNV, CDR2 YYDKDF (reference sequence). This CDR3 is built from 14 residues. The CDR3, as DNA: TGTGCCACCAGTATCGCCAGGGGCACAGATACGCAGTATTTT. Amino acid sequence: CATSIARGTDTQYF.

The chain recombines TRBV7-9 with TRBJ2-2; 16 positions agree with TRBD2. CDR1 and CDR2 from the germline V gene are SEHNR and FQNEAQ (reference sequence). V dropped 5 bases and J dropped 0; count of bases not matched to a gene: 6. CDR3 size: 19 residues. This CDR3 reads CASSRGTSGRAPNTGELFF. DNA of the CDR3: TGTGCCAGCAGCAGGGGGACTAGCGGGAGGGCCCCGAACACCGGGGAGCTGTTTTTT. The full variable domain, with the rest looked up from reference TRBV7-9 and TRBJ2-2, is DTGVSQNPRHKITKRGQNVTFRCDPISEHNRLYWYRQTLGQGPEFLTYFQNEAQLEKSRLLSDRFSAERPKGSFSTLEIQRTEQGDSAMYLCASSRGTSGRAPNTGELFFGEGSRLTVL.

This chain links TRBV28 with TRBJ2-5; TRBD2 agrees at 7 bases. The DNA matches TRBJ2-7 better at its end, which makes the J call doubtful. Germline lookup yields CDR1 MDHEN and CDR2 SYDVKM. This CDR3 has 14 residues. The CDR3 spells CASSLGAGAPEQYF. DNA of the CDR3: TGTGCCAGCAGTTTAGGGGCGGGAGCCCCCGAGCAGTACTTC.

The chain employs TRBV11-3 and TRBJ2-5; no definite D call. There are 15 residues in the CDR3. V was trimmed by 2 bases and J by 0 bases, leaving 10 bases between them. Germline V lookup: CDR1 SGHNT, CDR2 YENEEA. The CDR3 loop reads CASSLPPVYQETQYF. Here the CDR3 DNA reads TGTGCCAGCAGCTTACCCCCGGTGTACCAAGAGACCCAGTACTTC.

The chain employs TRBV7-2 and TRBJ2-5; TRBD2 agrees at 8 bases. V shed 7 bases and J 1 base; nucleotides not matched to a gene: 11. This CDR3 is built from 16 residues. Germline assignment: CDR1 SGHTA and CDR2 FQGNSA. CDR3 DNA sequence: TGTGCCAGCATCCTAGCGGGCGGGGGAACCCAAGAGACCCAGTACTTC. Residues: CASILAGGGTQETQYF.

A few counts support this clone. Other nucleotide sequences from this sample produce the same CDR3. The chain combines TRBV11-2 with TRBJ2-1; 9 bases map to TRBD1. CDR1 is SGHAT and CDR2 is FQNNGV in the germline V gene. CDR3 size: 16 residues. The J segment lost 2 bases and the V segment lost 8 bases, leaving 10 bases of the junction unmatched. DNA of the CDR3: TGTGCCAGCGGTTACCATCGGGACAGGGCCTACAATGAGCAGTTCTTC. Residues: CASGYHRDRAYNEQFF.

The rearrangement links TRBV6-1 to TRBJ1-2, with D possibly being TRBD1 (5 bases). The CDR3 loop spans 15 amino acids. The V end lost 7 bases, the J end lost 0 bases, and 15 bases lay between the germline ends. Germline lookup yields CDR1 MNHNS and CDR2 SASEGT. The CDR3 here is CASTRGVPSNYGYTF. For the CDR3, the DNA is TGTGCCAGCACACGGGGGGTCCCCTCTAACTATGGCTACACCTTC.

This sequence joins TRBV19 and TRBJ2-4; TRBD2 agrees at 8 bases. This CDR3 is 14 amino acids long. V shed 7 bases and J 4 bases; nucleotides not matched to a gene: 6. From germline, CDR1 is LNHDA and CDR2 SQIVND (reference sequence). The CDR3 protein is CASTRSGGKNIQYF. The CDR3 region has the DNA TGTGCCAGTACGCGGAGCGGGGGTAAAAACATTCAGTACTTC.